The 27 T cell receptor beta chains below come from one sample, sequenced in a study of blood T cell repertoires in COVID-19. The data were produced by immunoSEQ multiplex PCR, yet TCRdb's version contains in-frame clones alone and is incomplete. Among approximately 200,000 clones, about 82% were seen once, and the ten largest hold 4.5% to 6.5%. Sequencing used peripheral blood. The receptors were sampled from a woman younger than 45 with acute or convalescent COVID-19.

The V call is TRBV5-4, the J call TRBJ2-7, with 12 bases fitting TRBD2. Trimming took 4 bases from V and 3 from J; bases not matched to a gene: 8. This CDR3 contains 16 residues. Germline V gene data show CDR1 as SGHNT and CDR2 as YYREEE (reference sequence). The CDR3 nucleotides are TGTGCCAGCAGCCGGAACCTAGCGGGAGGGCACTACGAGCAGTACTTC. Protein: CASSRNLAGGHYEQYF.

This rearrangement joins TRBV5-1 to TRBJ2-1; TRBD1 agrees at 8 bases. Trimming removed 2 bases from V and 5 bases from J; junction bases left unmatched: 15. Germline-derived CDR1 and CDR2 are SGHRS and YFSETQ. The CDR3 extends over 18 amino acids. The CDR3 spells CASSLGGVRQGLHNEQFF. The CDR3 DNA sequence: TGCGCCAGCAGCTTAGGCGGAGTAAGACAGGGGTTACACAATGAGCAGTTCTTC. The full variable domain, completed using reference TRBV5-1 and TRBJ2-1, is KAGVTQTPRYLIKTRGQQVTLSCSPISGHRSVSWYQQTPGQGLQFLFEYFSETQRNKGNFPGRFSGRQFSNSRSEMNVSTLELGDSALYLCASSLGGVRQGLHNEQFFGPGTRLTVL.

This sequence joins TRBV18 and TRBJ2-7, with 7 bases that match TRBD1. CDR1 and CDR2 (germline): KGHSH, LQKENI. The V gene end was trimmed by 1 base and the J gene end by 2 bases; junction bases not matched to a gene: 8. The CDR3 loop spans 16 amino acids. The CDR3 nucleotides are TGTGCCAGCTCACCACGATCCGGGACAGCTACCTACGAGCAGTACTTC. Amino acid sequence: CASSPRSGTATYEQYF.

The CDR3 nucleotides read TGTGCCAGCAGTTTCGACAGGGGGAGGGCTTTCTTT. It encodes CASSFDRGRAFF. The chain joins TRBV27 to TRBJ1-1; 9 positions agree with TRBD1. Germline CDR1 MNHEY, CDR2 SMNVEV (reference sequence). V shed 3 bases, J shed 11 bases, and the junction held 4 bases outside the gene matches. CDR3 size: 12 residues.

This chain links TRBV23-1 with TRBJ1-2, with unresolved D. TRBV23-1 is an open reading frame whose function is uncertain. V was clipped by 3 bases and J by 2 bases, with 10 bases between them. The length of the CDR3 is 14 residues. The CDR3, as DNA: TGCGCCAGCAGTCATGGGCCGGGGAACTATGGCTACACCTTC. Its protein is CASSHGPGNYGYTF.

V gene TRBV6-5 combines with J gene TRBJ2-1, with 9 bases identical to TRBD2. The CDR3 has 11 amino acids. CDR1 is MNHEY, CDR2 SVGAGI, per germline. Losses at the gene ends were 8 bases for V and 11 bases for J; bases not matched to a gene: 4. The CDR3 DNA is TGTGCCAGCGCTAGCGGGACCCAGCAGTTCTTC. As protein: CASASGTQQFF.

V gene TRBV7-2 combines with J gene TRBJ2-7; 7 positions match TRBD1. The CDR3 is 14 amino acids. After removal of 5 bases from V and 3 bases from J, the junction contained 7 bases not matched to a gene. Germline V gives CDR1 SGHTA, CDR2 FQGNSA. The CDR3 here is CASSPRTGYYEQYF. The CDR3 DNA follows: TGTGCCAGCAGCCCCCGGACAGGCTACTACGAGCAGTACTTC.

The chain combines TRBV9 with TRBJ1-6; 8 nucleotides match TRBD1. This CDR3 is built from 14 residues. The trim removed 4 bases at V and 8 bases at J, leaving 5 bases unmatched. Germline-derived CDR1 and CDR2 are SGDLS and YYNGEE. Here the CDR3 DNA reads TGTGCCAGCAGCAAACAGGGGGGGGATTCACCCCTCCACTTT. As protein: CASSKQGGDSPLHF.

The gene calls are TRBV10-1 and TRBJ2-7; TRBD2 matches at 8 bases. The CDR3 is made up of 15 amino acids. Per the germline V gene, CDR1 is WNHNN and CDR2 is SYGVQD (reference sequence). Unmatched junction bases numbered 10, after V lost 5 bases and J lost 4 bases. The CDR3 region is CASSIWVAGKYEQYF. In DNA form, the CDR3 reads TGCGCCAGCAGTATATGGGTAGCGGGGAAATACGAGCAGTACTTC.

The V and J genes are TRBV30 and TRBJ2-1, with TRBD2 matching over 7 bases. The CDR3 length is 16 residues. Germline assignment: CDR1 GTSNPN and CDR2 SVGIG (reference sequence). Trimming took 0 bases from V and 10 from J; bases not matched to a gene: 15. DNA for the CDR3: TGTGCCTGGAGTGTTCAGAGGGAGGGCCTTCAGCGGGAGCAGTTCTTC. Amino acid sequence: CAWSVQREGLQREQFF.

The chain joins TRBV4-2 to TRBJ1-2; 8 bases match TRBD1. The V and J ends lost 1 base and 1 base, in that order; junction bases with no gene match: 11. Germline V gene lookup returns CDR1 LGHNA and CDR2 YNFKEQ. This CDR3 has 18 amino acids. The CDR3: CASSQVGAGGRDNYGYTF. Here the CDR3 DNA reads TGTGCCAGCAGCCAAGTCGGGGCAGGGGGCCGGGATAACTATGGCTACACCTTC.

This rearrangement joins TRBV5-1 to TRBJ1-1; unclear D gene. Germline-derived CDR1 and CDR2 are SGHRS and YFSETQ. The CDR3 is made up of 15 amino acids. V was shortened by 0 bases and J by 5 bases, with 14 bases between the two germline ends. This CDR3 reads CASSLGALPKTEAFF. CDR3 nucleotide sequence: TGCGCCAGCAGCTTGGGCGCCCTTCCGAAGACTGAAGCTTTCTTT. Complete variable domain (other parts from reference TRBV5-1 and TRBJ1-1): KAGVTQTPRYLIKTRGQQVTLSCSPISGHRSVSWYQQTPGQGLQFLFEYFSETQRNKGNFPGRFSGRQFSNSRSEMNVSTLELGDSALYLCASSLGALPKTEAFFGQGTRLTVV.

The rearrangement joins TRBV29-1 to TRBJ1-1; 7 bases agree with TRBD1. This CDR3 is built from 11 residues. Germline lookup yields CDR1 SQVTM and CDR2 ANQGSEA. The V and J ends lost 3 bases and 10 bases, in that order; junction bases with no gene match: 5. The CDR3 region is CSVEAGGRAFF. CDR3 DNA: TGCAGCGTTGAGGCAGGGGGAAGAGCTTTCTTT.

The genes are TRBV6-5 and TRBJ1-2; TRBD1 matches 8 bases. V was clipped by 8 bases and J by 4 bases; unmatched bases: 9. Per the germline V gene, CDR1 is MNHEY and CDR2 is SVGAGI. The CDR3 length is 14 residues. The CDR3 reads CASRRGTGIYGYTF. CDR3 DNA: TGTGCCAGCCGTCGAGGGACAGGAATCTATGGCTACACCTTC.

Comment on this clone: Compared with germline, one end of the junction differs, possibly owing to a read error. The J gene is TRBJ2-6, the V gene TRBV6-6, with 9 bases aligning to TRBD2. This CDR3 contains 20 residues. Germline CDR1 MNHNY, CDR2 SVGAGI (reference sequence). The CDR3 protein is CAISRLPSGTSSSGANVLTF. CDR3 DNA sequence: TGTGCCATCAGTCGATTACCTAGCGGGACTTCCAGCTCTGGGGCCAACGTCCTGACTTTC.

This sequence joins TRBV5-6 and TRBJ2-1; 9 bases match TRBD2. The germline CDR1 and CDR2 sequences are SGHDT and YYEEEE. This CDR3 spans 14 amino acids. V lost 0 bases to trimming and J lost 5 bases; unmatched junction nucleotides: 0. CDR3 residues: CASSLGLADNEQFF. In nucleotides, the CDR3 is TGTGCCAGCAGCTTGGGACTAGCGGACAATGAGCAGTTCTTC.

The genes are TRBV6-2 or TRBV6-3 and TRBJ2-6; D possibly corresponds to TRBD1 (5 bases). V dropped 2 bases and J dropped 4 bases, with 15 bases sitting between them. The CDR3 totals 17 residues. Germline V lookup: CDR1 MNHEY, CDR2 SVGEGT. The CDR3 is CASSYGLMGPGANVLTF. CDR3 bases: TGTGCCAGCAGTTACGGTTTAATGGGGCCCGGGGCCAACGTCCTGACTTTC.

The DNA of the CDR3 is TGTGCCAGAGACAGGGTATGGAACACCGGGGAGCTGTTTTTT. This translates into CARDRVWNTGELFF. This chain connects TRBV30 to TRBJ2-2, with TRBD1 matching 7 bases. Germline V gene sequence: CDR1 GTSNPN, CDR2 SVGIG (reference sequence). V lost 8 bases and J lost 1; bases outside the gene matches: 7. This CDR3 contains 14 residues.

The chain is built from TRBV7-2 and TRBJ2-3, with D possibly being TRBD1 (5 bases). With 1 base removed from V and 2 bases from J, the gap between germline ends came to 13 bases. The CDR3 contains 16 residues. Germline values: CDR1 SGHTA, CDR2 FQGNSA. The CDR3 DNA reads TGTGCCAGCAGCTTAGGGGGTAAGGGGCCCACAGATACGCAGTATTTT. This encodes CASSLGGKGPTDTQYF.

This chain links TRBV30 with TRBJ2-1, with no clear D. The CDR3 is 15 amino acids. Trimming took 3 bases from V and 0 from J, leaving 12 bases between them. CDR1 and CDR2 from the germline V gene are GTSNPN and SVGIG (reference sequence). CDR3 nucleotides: TGTGCCTGGAGCGCCGACTTCTCCTCCTACAATGAGCAGTTCTTC. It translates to CAWSADFSSYNEQFF.

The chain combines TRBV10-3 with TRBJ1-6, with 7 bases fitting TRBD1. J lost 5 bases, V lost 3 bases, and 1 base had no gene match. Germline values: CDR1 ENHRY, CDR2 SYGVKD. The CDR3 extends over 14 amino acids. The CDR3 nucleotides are TGTGCCATCAGTGAAACAGGGGATAATTCACCCCTCCACTTT. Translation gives CAISETGDNSPLHF.

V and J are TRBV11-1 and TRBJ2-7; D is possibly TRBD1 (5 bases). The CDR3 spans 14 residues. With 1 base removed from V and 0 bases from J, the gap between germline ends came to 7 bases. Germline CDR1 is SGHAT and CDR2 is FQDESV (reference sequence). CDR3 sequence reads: CASSLEGYSYEQYF. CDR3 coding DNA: TGTGCCAGCAGCTTAGAGGGGTACTCCTACGAGCAGTACTTC.

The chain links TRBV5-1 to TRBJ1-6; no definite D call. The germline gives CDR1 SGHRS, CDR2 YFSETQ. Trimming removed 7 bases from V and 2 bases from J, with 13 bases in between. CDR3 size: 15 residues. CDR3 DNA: TGCGCCAGCTCACGGGAGGGTGCCTATAATTCACCCCTCCACTTT. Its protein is CASSREGAYNSPLHF. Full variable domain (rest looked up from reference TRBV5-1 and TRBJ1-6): KAGVTQTPRYLIKTRGQQVTLSCSPISGHRSVSWYQQTPGQGLQFLFEYFSETQRNKGNFPGRFSGRQFSNSRSEMNVSTLELGDSALYLCASSREGAYNSPLHFGNGTRLTVT.

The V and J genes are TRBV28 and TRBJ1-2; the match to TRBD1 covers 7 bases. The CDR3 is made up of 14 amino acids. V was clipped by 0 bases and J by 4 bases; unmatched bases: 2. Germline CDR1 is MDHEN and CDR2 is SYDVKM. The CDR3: CASSLWGQSYGYTF. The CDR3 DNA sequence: TGTGCCAGCAGTTTATGGGGACAGAGCTATGGCTACACCTTC.

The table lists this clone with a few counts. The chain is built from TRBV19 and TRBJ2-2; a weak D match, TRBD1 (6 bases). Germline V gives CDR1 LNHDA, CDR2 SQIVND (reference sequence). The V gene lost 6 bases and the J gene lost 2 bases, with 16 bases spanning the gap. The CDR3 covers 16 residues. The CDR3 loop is CASSLSPGQNTGELFF. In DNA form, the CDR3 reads TGTGCCAGTAGCCTTTCACCGGGACAAAACACCGGGGAGCTGTTTTTT.

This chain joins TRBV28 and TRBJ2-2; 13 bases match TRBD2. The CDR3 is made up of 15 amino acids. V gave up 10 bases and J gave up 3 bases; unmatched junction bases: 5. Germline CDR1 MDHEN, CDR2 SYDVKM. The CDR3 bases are TGTGCCACCGGGACTAGCGGGAAGGACACCGGGGAGCTGTTTTTT. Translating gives CATGTSGKDTGELFF.

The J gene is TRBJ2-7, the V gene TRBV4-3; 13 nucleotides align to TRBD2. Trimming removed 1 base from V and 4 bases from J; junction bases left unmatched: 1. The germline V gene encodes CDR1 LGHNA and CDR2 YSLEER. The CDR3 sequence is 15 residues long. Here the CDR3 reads CASSQGTSGGYEQYF. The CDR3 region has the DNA TGCGCCAGCAGCCAAGGGACTAGCGGGGGATACGAGCAGTACTTC.